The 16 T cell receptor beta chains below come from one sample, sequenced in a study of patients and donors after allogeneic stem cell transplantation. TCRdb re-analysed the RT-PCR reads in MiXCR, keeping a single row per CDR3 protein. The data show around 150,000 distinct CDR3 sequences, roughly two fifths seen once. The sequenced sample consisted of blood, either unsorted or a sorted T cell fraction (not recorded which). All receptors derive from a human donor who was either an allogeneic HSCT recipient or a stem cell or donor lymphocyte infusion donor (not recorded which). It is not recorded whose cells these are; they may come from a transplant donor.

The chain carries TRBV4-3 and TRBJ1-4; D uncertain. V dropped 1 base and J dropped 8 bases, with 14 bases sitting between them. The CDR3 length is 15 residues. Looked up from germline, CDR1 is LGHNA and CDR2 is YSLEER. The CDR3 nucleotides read TGCGCCAGCAGCCAAGTTCCAGGCGTGGGCGAAAAACTGTTTTTT. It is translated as CASSQVPGVGEKLFF.

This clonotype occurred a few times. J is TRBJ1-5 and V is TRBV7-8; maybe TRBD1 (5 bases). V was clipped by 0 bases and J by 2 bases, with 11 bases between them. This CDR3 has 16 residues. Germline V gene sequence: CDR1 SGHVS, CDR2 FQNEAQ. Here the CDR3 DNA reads TGTGCCAGCAGCTTAGCGGCAGGGAAGGGCAATCAGCCCCAGCATTTT. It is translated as CASSLAAGKGNQPQHF. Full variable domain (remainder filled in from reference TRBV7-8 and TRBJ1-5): GAGVSQSPRYKVAKRGQDVALRCDPISGHVSLFWYQQALGQGPEFLTYFQNEAQLDKSGLPSDRFFAERPEGSVSTLKIQRTQQEDSAVYLCASSLAAGKGNQPQHFGDGTRLSIL.

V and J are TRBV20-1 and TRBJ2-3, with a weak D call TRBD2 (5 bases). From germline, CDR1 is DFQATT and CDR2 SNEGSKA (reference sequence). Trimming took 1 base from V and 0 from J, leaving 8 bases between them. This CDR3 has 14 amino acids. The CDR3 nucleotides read TGCAGTGCTAGAGTCCCGGGGAGCACAGATACGCAGTATTTT. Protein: CSARVPGSTDTQYF.

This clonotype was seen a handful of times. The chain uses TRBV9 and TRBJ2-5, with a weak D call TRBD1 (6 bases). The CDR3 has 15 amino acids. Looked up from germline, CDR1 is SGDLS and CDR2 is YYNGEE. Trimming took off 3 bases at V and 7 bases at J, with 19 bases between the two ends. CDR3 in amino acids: CASSEGPGHKTTQYF. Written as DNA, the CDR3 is TGTGCCAGCAGCGAGGGTCCGGGACACAAGACGACCCAGTACTTC.

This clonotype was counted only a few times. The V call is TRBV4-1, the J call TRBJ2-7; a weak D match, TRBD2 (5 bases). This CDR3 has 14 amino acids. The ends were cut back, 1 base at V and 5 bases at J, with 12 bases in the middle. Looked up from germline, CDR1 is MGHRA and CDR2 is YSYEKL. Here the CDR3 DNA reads TGCGCCAGCAGCCAAGGATATGGAGCGGACGAGCAGTACGTC. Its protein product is CASSQGYGADEQYV.

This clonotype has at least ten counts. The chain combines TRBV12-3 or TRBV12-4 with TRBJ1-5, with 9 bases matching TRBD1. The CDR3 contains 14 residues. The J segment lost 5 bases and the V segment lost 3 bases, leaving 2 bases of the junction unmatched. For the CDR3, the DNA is TGTGCCAGCAGTTTGGGACAGGGTCATCAGCCCCAGCATTTT. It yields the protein CASSLGQGHQPQHF.

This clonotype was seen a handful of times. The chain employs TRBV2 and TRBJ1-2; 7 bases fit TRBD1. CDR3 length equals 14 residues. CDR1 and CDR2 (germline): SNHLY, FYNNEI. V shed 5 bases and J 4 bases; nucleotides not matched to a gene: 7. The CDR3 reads CASSMTGIGYGYTF. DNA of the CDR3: TGTGCCAGCAGTATGACAGGGATAGGCTATGGCTACACCTTC.

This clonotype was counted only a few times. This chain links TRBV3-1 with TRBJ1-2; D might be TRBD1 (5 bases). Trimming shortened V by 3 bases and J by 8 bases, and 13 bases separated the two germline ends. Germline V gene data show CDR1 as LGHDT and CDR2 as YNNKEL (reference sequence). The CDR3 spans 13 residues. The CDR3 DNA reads TGTGCCAGCAGCCAGGGGGAGTATGAAGGCTACACCTTC. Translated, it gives CASSQGEYEGYTF.

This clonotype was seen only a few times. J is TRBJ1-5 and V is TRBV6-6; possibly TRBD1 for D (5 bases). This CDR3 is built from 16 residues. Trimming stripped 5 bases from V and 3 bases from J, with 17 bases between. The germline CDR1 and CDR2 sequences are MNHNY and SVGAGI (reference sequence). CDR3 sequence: CASSQTGTLANQPQHF. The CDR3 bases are TGTGCCAGCAGTCAGACCGGGACCCTTGCCAATCAGCCCCAGCATTTT.

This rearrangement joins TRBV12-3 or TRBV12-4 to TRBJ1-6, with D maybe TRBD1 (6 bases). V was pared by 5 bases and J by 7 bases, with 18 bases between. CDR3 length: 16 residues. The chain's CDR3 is CASSTPFQGRNSPLHF. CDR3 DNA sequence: TGTGCCAGCAGTACACCATTCCAGGGGAGGAATTCACCCCTCCACTTT.

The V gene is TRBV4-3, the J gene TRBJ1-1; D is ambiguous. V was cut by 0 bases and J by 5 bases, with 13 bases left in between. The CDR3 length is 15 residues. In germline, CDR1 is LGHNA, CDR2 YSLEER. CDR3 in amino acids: CASSQDKGKGTEAFF. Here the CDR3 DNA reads TGCGCCAGCAGCCAAGATAAAGGGAAGGGAACTGAAGCTTTCTTT.

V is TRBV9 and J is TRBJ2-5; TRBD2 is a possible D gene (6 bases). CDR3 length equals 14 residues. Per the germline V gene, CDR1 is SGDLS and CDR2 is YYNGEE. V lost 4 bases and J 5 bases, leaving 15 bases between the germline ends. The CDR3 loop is CASSPDGSGETQYF. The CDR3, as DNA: TGTGCCAGCAGCCCCGACGGGAGCGGGGAGACCCAGTACTTC.

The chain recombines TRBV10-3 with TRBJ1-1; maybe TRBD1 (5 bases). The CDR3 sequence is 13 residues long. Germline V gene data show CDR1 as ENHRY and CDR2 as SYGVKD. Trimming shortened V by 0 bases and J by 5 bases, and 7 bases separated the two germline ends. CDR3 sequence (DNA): TGTGCCATCAGTGAGTCGCAGGGAACTGAAGCTTTCTTT. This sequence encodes CAISESQGTEAFF.

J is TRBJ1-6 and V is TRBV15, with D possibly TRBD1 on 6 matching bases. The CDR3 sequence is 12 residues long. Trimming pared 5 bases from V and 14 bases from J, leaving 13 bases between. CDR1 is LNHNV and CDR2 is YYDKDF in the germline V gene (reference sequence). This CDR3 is CATSDRGMALHF. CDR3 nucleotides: TGTGCCACCAGCGATAGGGGGATGGCCCTCCACTTT.

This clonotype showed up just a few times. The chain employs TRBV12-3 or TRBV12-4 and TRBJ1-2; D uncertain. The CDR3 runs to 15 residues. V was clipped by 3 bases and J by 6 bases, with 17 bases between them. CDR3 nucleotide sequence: TGTGCCAGCAGTTTCGATCCAATAGGAGCCGATGGCTACACCTTC. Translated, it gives CASSFDPIGADGYTF.

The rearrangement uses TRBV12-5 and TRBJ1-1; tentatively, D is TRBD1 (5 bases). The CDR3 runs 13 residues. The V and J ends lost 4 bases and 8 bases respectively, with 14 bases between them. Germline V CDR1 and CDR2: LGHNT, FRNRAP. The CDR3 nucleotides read TGTGCTAGTGGTTCCGAGAGGGGCAGAGAAGCTTTCTTT. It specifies CASGSERGREAFF.